This T cell receptor beta chain was documented in a study of blood T cell repertoires in COVID-19. Germline CDR1 and CDR2: SEHNR and FQNEAQ (reference sequence). V lost 1 base to trimming and J lost 2 bases, with 13 bases between them. CDR3 length: 16 amino acids. Original handling: Amplified reference gene primers provided the basis for estimating nucleated cell counts. Sequencing used immunoSEQ multiplex PCR; TCRdb keeps in-frame clones, though not all of them. V and J calls and clone size are as listed in that table; D and trimming were resolved from the DNA. The repertoire holds about 110,000 clones, with 76% as singletons. This clone has only one observation.

This receptor was taken from a man older than 75 with COVID-19, enrolled during active disease. The chain employs TRBV7-9 and TRBJ2-3; TRBD1 is a possible D gene (6 bases). What was sequenced was peripheral blood. The CDR3 sequence is CASSLGRDIFTDTQYF. In DNA, the CDR3 is TGTGCCAGCAGCTTAGGCCGGGACATTTTCACAGATACGCAGTATTTT.